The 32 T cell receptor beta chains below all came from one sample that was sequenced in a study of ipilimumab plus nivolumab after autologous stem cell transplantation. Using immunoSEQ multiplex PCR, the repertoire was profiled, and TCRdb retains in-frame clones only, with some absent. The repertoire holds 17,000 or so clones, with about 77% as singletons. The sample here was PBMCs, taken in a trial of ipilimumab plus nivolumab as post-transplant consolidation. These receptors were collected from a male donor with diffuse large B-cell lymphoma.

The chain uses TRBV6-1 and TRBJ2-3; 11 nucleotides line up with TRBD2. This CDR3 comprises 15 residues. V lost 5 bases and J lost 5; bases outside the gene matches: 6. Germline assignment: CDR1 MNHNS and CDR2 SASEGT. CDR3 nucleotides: TGTGCCAGCAGTCTCATAGCGGGGGGGCAAGATACGCAGTATTTT. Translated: CASSLIAGGQDTQYF.

The CDR3 loop is CASTPGGQGAGGETQYF. The CDR3 nucleotides read TGTGCCAGCACGCCCGGGGGACAGGGGGCCGGGGGGGAGACCCAGTACTTC. The gene calls are TRBV2 and TRBJ2-5; 12 bases fit TRBD1. Trimming at V came to 7 bases and at J to 5 bases, leaving 14 bases not matched to a gene. The germline gives CDR1 SNHLY, CDR2 FYNNEI. CDR3 length: 17 amino acids.

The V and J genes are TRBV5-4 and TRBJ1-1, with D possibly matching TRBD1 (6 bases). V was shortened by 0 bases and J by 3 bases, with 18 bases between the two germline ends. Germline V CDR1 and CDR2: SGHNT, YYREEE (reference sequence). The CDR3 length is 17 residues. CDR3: CASSLGDYRDTYTEAFF. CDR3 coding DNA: TGTGCCAGCAGCTTGGGGGATTATCGGGACACCTACACTGAAGCTTTCTTT.

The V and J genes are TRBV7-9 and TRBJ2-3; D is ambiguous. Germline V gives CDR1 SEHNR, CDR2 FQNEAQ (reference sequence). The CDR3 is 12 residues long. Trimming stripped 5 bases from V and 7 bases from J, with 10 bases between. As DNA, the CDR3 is TGTGCCAGCAGCCCGGTGGAGTATACGCAGTATTTT. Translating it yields CASSPVEYTQYF.

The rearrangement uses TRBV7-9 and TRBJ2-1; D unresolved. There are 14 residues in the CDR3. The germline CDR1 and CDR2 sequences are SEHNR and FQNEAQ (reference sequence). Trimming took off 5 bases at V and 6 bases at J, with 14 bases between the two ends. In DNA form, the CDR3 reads TGTGCCAGCAGCCTCCTTGGACCAGGCAATGAGCAGTTCTTC. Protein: CASSLLGPGNEQFF.

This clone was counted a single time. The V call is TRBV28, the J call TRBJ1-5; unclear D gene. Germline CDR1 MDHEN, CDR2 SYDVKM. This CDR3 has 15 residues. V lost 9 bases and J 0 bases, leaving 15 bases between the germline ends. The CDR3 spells CASTGRFDSNQPQHF. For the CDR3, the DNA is TGTGCCAGTACCGGACGGTTCGATAGCAATCAGCCCCAGCATTTT.

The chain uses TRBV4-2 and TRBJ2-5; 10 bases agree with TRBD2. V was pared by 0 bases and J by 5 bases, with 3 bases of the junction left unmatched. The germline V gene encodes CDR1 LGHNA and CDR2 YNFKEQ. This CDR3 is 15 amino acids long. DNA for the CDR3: TGTGCCAGCAGCCAAGAAACTAGCGGGGCGGAGACCCAGTACTTC. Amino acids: CASSQETSGAETQYF.

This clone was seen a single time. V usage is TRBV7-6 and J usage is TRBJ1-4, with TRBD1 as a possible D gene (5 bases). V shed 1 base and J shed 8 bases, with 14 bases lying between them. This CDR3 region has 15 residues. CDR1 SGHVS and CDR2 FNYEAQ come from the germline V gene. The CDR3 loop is CASSLVPGIEEKLFF. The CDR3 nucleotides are TGTGCCAGCAGCTTAGTTCCAGGGATCGAGGAAAAACTGTTTTTT. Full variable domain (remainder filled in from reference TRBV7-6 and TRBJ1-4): GAGVSQSPRYKVTKRGQDVALRCDPISGHVSLYWYRQALGQGPEFLTYFNYEAQQDKSGLPNDRFSAERPEGSISTLTIQRTEQRDSAMYRCASSLVPGIEEKLFFGSGTQLSVL.

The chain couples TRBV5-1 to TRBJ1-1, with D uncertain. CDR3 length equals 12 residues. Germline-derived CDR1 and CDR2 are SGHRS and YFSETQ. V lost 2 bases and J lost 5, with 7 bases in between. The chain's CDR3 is CASSLTGTEAFF. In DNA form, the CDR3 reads TGCGCCAGCAGCTTAACGGGGACTGAAGCTTTCTTT.

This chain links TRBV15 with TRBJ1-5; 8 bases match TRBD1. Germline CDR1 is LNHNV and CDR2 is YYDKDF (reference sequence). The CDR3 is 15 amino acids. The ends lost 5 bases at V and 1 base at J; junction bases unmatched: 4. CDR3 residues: CATSSTGGSNQPQHF. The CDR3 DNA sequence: TGTGCCACCAGCTCCACAGGGGGAAGCAATCAGCCCCAGCATTTT. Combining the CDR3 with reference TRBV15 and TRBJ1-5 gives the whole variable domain DAMVIQNPRYQVTQFGKPVTLSCSQTLNHNVMYWYQQKSSQAPKLLFHYYDKDFNNEADTPDNFQSRRPNTSFCFLDIRSPGLGDTAMYLCATSSTGGSNQPQHFGDGTRLSIL.

The CDR3 DNA follows: TGTGCCAGCAGTGAGGGGTGGGGGGGCCGGACAGATACGCAGTATTTT. Translation: CASSEGWGGRTDTQYF. J is TRBJ2-3 and V is TRBV6-1; a possible D gene is TRBD2 (7 bases). CDR1 is MNHNS, CDR2 SASEGT, per germline. The V and J ends lost 3 bases and 3 bases respectively, with 16 bases between them. This CDR3 has 16 amino acids.

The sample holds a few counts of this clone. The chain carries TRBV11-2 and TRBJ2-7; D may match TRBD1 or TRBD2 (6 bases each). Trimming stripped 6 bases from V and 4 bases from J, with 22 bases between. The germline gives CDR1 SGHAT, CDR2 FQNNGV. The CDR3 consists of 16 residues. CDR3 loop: CASSLPLGGRRYEQYF. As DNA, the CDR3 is TGTGCCAGCAGTTTACCTTTAGGGGGGCGGCGGTACGAGCAGTACTTC.

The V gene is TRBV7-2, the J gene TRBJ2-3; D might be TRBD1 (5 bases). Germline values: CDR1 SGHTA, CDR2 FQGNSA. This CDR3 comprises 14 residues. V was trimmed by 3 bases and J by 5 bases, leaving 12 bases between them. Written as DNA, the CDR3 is TGTGCCAGCAGCTTCCAAGGGGTTAGAGATACGCAGTATTTT. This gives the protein CASSFQGVRDTQYF.

CDR3 in amino acids: CASSETTGINTEAFF. In nucleotides, the CDR3 is TGTGCCAGCAGTGAAACGACAGGGATTAACACTGAAGCTTTCTTT. V is TRBV2 and J is TRBJ1-1; TRBD1 matches at 7 bases. The trim removed 2 bases at V and 2 bases at J, leaving 5 bases unmatched. Per the germline V gene, CDR1 is SNHLY and CDR2 is FYNNEI. The CDR3 is 15 amino acids.

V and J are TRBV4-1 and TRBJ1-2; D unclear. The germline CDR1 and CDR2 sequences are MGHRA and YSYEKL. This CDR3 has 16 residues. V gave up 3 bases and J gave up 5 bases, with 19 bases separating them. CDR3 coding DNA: TGCGCCAGCAGCCAGGCCTTTGCGTACAGTTTATATGGCTACACCTTC. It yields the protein CASSQAFAYSLYGYTF.

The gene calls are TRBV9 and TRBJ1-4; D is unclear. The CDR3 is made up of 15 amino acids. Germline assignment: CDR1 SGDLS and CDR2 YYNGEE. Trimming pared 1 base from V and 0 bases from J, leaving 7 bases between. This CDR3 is CASSVYPATNEKLFF. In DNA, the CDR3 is TGTGCCAGCAGCGTATACCCAGCAACTAATGAAAAACTGTTTTTT.

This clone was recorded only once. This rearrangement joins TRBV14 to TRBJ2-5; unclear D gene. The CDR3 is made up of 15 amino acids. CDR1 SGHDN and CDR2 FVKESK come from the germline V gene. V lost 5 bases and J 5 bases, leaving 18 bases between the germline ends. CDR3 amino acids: CASSITSSLSETQYF. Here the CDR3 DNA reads TGTGCCAGCAGCATAACCTCGAGTCTTAGTGAGACCCAGTACTTC.

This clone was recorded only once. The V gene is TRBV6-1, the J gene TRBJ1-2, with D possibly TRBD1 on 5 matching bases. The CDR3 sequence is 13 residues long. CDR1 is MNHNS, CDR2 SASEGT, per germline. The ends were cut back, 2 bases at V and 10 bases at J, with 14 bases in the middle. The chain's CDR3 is CASSESGGDHYTF. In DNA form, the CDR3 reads TGTGCCAGCAGTGAATCCGGGGGGGACCACTACACCTTC.

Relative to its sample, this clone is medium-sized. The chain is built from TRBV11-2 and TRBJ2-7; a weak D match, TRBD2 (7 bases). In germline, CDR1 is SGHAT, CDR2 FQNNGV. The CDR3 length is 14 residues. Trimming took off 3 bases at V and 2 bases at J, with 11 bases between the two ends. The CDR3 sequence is CASSFTGGPYEQYF. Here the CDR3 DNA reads TGTGCCAGCAGCTTTACGGGGGGCCCCTACGAGCAGTACTTC.

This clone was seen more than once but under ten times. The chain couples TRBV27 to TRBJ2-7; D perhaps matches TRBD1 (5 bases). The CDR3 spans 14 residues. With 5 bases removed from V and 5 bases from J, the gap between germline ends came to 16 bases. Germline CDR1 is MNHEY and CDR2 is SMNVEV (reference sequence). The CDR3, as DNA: TGTGCCAGCAGTCAAATTAGGGGTTGGGACGAGCAGTACTTC. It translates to CASSQIRGWDEQYF.

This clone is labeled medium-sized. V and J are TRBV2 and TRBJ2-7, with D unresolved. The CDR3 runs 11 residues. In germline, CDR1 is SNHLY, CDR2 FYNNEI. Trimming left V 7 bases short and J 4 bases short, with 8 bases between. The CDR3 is CASTGRYEQYF. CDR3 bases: TGTGCCAGCACCGGTAGATACGAGCAGTACTTC.

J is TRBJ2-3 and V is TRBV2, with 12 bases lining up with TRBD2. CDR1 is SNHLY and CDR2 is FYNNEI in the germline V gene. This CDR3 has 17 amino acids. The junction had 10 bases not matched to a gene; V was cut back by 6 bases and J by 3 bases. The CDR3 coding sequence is TGTGCCAGCAGGGGTCTGACTAGCGGGGGTTTGACAGATACGCAGTATTTT. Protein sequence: CASRGLTSGGLTDTQYF.

Here the CDR3 reads CASSPPEGGKSDTQYF. The CDR3 DNA reads as TGCGCCAGCAGCCCCCCCGAGGGCGGGAAGTCAGATACGCAGTATTTT. This rearrangement joins TRBV5-1 to TRBJ2-3; D is perhaps TRBD2 (6 bases). V was pared by 4 bases and J by 4 bases, with 19 bases between. Germline V gene sequence: CDR1 SGHRS, CDR2 YFSETQ. The CDR3 covers 16 residues.

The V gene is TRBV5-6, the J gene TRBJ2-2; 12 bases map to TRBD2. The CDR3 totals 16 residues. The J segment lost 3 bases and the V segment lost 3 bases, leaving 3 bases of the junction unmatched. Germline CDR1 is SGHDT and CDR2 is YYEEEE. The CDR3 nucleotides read TGTGCCAGCAGCTGGCCTAGCGGGGGGGACACCGGGGAGCTGTTTTTT. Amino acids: CASSWPSGGDTGELFF.

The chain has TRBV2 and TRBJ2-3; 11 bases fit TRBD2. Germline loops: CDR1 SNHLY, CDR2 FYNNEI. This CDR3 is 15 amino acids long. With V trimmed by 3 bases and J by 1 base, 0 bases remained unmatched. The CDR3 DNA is TGTGCCAGCAGTGAGGGACTAGCGGGCACAGATACGCAGTATTTT. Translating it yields CASSEGLAGTDTQYF.

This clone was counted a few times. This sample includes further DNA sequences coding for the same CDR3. This chain's CDR3 is CASSSRGGEETQYF. The CDR3 DNA reads as TGTGCCAGCAGCTCGAGAGGGGGGGAAGAGACCCAGTACTTC. This chain connects TRBV5-8 to TRBJ2-5, with TRBD2 as a possible D gene (7 bases). In germline, CDR1 is SGHTS, CDR2 YDEGEE. V was trimmed by 3 bases and J by 3 bases, leaving 12 bases between them. This CDR3 region has 14 residues.

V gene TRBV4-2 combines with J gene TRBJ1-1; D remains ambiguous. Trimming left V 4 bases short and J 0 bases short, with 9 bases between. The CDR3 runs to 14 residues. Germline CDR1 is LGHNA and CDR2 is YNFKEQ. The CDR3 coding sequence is TGTGCCAGCAGCCTAGGAAGGATGAACACTGAAGCTTTCTTT. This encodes CASSLGRMNTEAFF.

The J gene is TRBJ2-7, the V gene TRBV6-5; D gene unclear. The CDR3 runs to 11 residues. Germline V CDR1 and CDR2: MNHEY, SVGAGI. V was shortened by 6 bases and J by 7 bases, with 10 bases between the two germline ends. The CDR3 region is CASRLLTEQYF. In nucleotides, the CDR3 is TGTGCCAGCAGGCTACTTACGGAGCAGTACTTC.

The CDR3 loop reads CSLSSWGTEAFF. The CDR3 DNA follows: TGCAGCCTATCGAGTTGGGGCACTGAAGCTTTCTTT. The genes are TRBV29-1 and TRBJ1-1; no definite D call. The V gene's germline CDR1 is SQVTM and CDR2 ANQGSEA. The CDR3 has 12 residues. V lost 8 bases and J 4 bases, leaving 14 bases between the germline ends. The entire variable domain, with the rest obtained from reference TRBV29-1 and TRBJ1-1, is as follows: SAVISQKPSRDICQRGTSLTIQCQVDSQVTMMFWYRQQPGQSLTLIATANQGSEATYESGFVIDKFPISRPNLTFSTLTVSNMSPEDSSIYLCSLSSWGTEAFFGQGTRLTVV.

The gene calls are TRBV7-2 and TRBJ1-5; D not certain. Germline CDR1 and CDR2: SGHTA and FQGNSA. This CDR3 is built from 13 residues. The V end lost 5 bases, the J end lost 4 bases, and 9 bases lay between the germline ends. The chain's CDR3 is CASSVDRNQPQHF. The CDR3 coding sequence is TGTGCCAGCAGCGTGGATAGGAATCAGCCCCAGCATTTT.

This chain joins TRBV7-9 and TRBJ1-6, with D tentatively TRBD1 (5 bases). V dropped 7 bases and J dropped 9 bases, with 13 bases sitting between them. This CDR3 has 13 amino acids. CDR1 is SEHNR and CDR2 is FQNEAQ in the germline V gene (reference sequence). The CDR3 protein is CASTPQGSSPLHF. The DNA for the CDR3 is TGTGCCAGCACCCCCCAGGGAAGTTCACCCCTCCACTTT.

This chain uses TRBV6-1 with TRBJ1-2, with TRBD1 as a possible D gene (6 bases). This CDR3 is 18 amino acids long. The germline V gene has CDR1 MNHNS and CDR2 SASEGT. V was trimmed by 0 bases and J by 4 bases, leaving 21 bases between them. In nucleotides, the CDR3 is TGTGCCAGCAGTGAAGCGGAGGGGGGTCTCTCAGTTAGCTATGGCTACACCTTC. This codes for CASSEAEGGLSVSYGYTF.